This T cell receptor beta chain emerged from a study of cytomegalovirus exposure and HLA in healthy donors. Study results and limitations: The study labeled under 200 TCR beta chains cytomegalovirus-associated.

Recording of this donor's CMV serostatus was not done. The study ran its PCR with 60 Vbeta and 13 Jbeta primers. Repertoires were generated with immunoSEQ multiplex PCR, while TCRdb's copy carries only in-frame clones and drops some. The sample holds around 120,000 clones, approximately 72% seen once. With respect to this clone: Its target is unknown.

Germline V gene data show CDR1 as SGHNT and CDR2 as YENEEA. With 2 bases removed from V and 3 bases from J, the gap between germline ends came to 13 bases. The CDR3 spans 15 residues. The specimen sequenced was PBMCs. The clonotype was recovered from a human donor in good health. This rearrangement joins TRBV11-3 to TRBJ1-1; D is perhaps TRBD1 (6 bases). The CDR3 region is CASSLYRTEHTEAFF. Here the CDR3 DNA reads TGTGCCAGCAGCTTATATCGGACAGAGCACACTGAAGCTTTCTTT. Looking up the rest from reference TRBV11-3 and TRBJ1-1 gives the full variable domain: EAGVVQSPRYKIIEKKQPVAFWCNPISGHNTLYWYLQNLGQGPELLIRYENEEAVDDSQLPKDRFSAERLKGVDSTLKIQPAELGDSAVYLCASSLYRTEHTEAFFGQGTRLTVV.